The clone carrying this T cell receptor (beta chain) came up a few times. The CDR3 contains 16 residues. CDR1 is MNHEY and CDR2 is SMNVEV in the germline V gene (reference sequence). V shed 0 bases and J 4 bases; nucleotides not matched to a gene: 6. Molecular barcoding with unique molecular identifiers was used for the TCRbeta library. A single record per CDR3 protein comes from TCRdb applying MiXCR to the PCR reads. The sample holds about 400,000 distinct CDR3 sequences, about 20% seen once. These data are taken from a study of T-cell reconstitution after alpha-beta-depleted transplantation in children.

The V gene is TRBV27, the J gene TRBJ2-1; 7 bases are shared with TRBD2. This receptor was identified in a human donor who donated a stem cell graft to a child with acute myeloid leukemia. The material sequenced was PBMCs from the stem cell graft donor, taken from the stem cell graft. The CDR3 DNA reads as TGTGCCAGCAGTTTATCTGCGGGAGTAGTATACAATGAGCAGTTCTTC. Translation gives CASSLSAGVVYNEQFF.